A selection of T cell receptor delta chains follows, all from one sample in a study of gammadelta T cells in human blood. TCRdb reanalysed the RT-PCR reads with CATT. The table records around 1,500 delta-chain clones, about 18% of them present only once. The source material was non-Vgamma9Vdelta2 gamma-delta T cells from infant blood. These receptors all stem from a human donor. The CDR3 runs from the conserved cysteine through the conserved F or W. The D gene is left open where the match is weak. Rows give clone size only sometimes, using once, few, many, or a class for an expanded clone.

d_gene	v_gene	j_gene	abundance	CDR3aa	CDR3nt
.	TRDV1	TRDJ1	few	CALGVGVTSHFLLTGDTYTDKLIF	TGTGCTCTTGGGGTTGGAGTAACTTCCCACTTCCTACTGACGGGGGATACCTACACCGATAAACTCATCTTT
.	TRDV1	TRDJ1	large	CALGVPTGPPTDKLIF	TGTGCTCTTGGGGTGCCAACCGGACCCCCCACCGATAAACTCATCTTT
TRDD2	TRDV2	TRDJ1	large	CACDMPAFLLGQRVGAFYTDKLIF	TGTGCCTGTGACATGCCGGCCTTCCTACTCGGACAACGGGTGGGGGCTTTCTACACCGATAAACTCATCTTT
.	TRAV29/DV5	TRDJ1	.	CSVLLCSKRGGCPPGYTDKLIF	.
TRDD3	TRDV1	TRDJ1	medium-sized	CALGARLPTHGGYADDKLIF	TGTGCTCTTGGGGCTAGACTTCCTACACATGGGGGATACGCAGACGATAAACTCATCTTT
.	TRDV2	TRDJ1	medium-sized	CACDVPLSTYTDKLIF	TGTGCCTGTGACGTTCCTCTATCGACGTACACCGATAAACTCATCTTT
.	TRDV1	TRDJ1	large	CALGELTGPGPYTDKLIF	TGTGCTCTTGGGGAACTAACGGGACCCGGCCCGTACACCGATAAACTCATCTTT
TRDD3	TRDV2	TRDJ1	large	CACDTGSYWGIRYTDKLIF	TGTGCCTGTGACACCGGTTCTTACTGGGGGATACGATACACCGATAAACTCATCTTT
TRDD3	TRDV1	TRDJ1	large	CALGEGLGLHLGDTPWRYTDKLIF	TGTGCTCTTGGGGAAGGTTTAGGCCTACATCTGGGGGATACCCCGTGGCGATACACCGATAAACTCATCTTT
TRDD3	TRDV2	TRDJ1	large	CACDTGGDEYWGMRYTDKLIF	TGTGCCTGTGACACGGGAGGGGACGAGTACTGGGGGATGAGGTACACCGATAAACTCATCTTT
.	TRDV1	TRDJ1	large	CALGERGGPPQNQYTDKLIF	TGTGCTCTTGGGGAGAGGGGGGGCCCCCCGCAAAACCAGTACACCGATAAACTCATCTTT
TRDD3	TRDV1	TRDJ1	large	CALGELVSRGWGYYTDKLIF	TGTGCTCTTGGGGAACTAGTGAGTAGAGGCTGGGGGTACTACACCGATAAACTCATCTTT
.	TRDV1	TRDJ1	medium-sized	CALGELSYVLGIYVDTDKLIF	TGTGCTCTTGGGGAACTTTCCTACGTTCTGGGGATATACGTTGACACCGATAAACTCATCTTT
.	TRDV1	TRDJ1	medium-sized	CALGEEASFWEWTRSSCWSTDKLIF	TGTGCTCTTGGGGAAGAAGCTTCCTTTTGGGAATGGACGCGATCATCGTGTTGGTCCACCGATAAACTCATCTTT
TRDD3	TRDV3	TRDJ1	large	CAFLRTAGFWGIIGYTDKLIF	TGTGCCTTTTTAAGAACCGCGGGTTTCTGGGGGATAATCGGCTACACCGATAAACTCATCTTT
TRDD3	TRDV1	TRDJ1	large	CALGEDWDTRSTDKLIF	TGTGCTCTTGGGGAAGATTGGGATACGCGAAGCACCGATAAACTCATCTTT
.	TRDV1	TRDJ1	.	CALGELPSRYTDKLIF	TGTGCTCTTGGGGAACTACCCTCCCGGTACACCGATAAACTCATCTTT
TRDD3	TRDV2	TRDJ1	large	CACDATEDWGISPDKLIF	TGTGCCTGTGACGCAACCGAAGACTGGGGGATAAGCCCAGATAAACTCATCTTT
.	TRAV38-2/DV8	TRDJ1	medium-sized	CAYRSKSALAKIPHTDKLIF	TGTGCTTATAGGAGCAAATCGGCCCTTGCGAAGATACCTCACACCGATAAACTCATCTTT
.	TRDV1	TRDJ1	few	CALGEPSLMIPSNRSYTDKLIF	TGTGCTCTTGGGGAACCTTCCCTCATGATACCCTCAAACCGTTCGTACACCGATAAACTCATCTTT
.	TRDV1	TRDJ3	large	CALGEIGPGSGPASSWDTRQMFF	TGTGCTCTTGGGGAAATTGGACCGGGGTCGGGTCCGGCTAGCTCCTGGGACACCCGACAGATGTTTTTC
TRDD3	TRDV3	TRDJ2	medium-sized	CAHLYWGIQLTAQLFF	TGTGCCCACCTGTACTGGGGGATACAGTTGACAGCACAACTCTTCTTT
TRDD3	TRDV1	TRDJ1	large	CALGEREVPALLGDGTDKLIF	TGTGCTCTTGGGGAACGCGAAGTCCCGGCGTTATTGGGGGATGGAACCGATAAACTCATCTTT
TRDD3	TRDV1	TRDJ1	.	CALGERSGSRLGDGRADKLIF	TGTGCTCTTGGGGAAAGAAGTGGGTCGAGACTGGGGGATGGACGGGCCGATAAACTCATCTTT
TRDD3	TRDV3	TRDJ1	medium-sized	CASFPPRSGLGDINTDKLIF	TGTGCCTCCTTCCCTCCCCGATCCGGACTGGGGGATATAAACACCGATAAACTCATCTTT
.	TRDV1	TRDJ1	large	CALGVQVSLEPYWVSTYTDKLIF	TGTGCTCTTGGGGTTCAAGTTTCCCTCGAGCCGTACTGGGTTTCTACGTACACCGATAAACTCATCTTT
TRDD3	TRAV38-2/DV8	TRDJ1	large	CAYRSFWQLGAPHHKLIF	TGTGCTTATAGGAGCTTCTGGCAGCTGGGGGCCCCTCACCATAAACTCATCTTT
TRDD3	TRDV1	TRDJ1	.	CALGERILLHSGILGGTDKLIF	TGTGCTCTTGGGGAACGAATTCTTCTTCACTCAGGCATACTGGGGGGTACCGATAAACTCATCTTT
TRDD1	TRDV1	TRDJ1	large	CALGDPPPNSLGLFGKLIF	TGTGCTCTTGGGGACCCTCCCCCAAATAGTTTGGGGCTCTTCGGTAAACTCATCTTT
TRDD3	TRDV2	TRDJ1	few	CASELWGNATDKLIF	TGTGCCAGTGAGCTCTGGGGGAACGCAACCGATAAACTCATCTTT
TRDD2	TRDV1	TRDJ1	large	CALGVIGLPSLLGPSSYTDKLIF	TGTGCTCTTGGGGTCATCGGCCTTCCTAGCCTACTGGGCCCCTCTTCTTACACCGATAAACTCATCTTT
TRDD3	TRDV1	TRDJ1	medium-sized	CALGELLRGLPLTGGYSTYTDKLIF	TGTGCTCTTGGGGAACTTCTTAGGGGCCTTCCTCTCACTGGGGGATACTCTACCTACACCGATAAACTCATCTTT
TRDD2	TRDV1	TRDJ1	medium-sized	CALGSSLPMNSLRRLIF	TGTGCTCTTGGGAGCAGCCTTCCTATGAACTCTCTGCGGAGACTCATCTTT
TRDD3	TRDV1	TRDJ1	large	CALGERVLLHSGILGGTDKLIF	TGTGCTCTTGGGGAACGAGTTCTTCTTCACTCGGGCATACTGGGGGGTACCGATAAACTCATCTTT
TRDD3	TRDV3	TRDJ1	large	CAYGGYGTEGLIF	TGTGCCTATGGGGGATACGGTACCGAGGGACTCATCTTT